The 5 T cell receptor beta chains in this list originate from one sample, sequenced in a study of shared clonotypes between healthy human individuals. Some clones are missing from TCRdb's copy, which holds only in-frame ones; the method was immunoSEQ multiplex PCR. The data hold about 520,000 clones, with about 96% observed a single time. Sequencing used naive CD4+ T cells sorted from blood. Subset noted: CD45RA+ positively selected. All receptors derive from a woman aged 30 to 39 in good health.

The rearrangement links TRBV27 to TRBJ2-2, with D perhaps given as TRBD1 or TRBD2 (5 bases each). The germline V gene has CDR1 MNHEY and CDR2 SMNVEV (reference sequence). CDR3 length: 17 residues. Trimming took off 8 bases at V and 7 bases at J, with 26 bases between the two ends. CDR3 nucleotide sequence: TGTGCCAGCGGCCAACCACCGGGACGAACCGGCGTCGGGGAGCTGTTTTTT. Protein sequence: CASGQPPGRTGVGELFF.

This chain links TRBV2 with TRBJ2-1; a possible D gene is TRBD2 (6 bases). CDR1 SNHLY and CDR2 FYNNEI come from the germline V gene. V was pared by 6 bases and J by 6 bases, with 21 bases between. The CDR3 consists of 16 residues. In DNA, the CDR3 is TGTGCCAGCAGCGAGCTCCGGGTGGGAGGTGGCAATGAGCAGTTCTTC. This sequence encodes CASSELRVGGGNEQFF.

V usage is TRBV5-6 and J usage is TRBJ1-4; D gene uncertain. Trimming pared 0 bases from V and 6 bases from J, leaving 6 bases between. In germline, CDR1 is SGHDT, CDR2 YYEEEE. The CDR3 has 13 amino acids. CDR3 sequence: CASSLGGHEKLFF. CDR3 nucleotide sequence: TGTGCCAGCAGCTTGGGCGGACATGAAAAACTGTTTTTT.

V gene TRBV5-1 combines with J gene TRBJ1-2, with D maybe TRBD1 (5 bases). Germline loops: CDR1 SGHRS, CDR2 YFSETQ. The germline V and J ends were trimmed by 4 bases and 6 bases, with 16 bases remaining between them. The CDR3 runs 14 residues. In DNA, the CDR3 is TGCGCCAGCAGCCCGGGGACGGTCGGCGATGGCTACACCTTC. This codes for CASSPGTVGDGYTF.

This clone was recorded once. The CDR3 sequence: CASYSGRAGYEQYF. The CDR3 region has the DNA TGTGCCAGCTATAGCGGGAGGGCCGGTTACGAGCAGTACTTC. The rearrangement joins TRBV28 to TRBJ2-7, with 11 bases fitting TRBD2. V gave up 8 bases and J gave up 4 bases; unmatched junction bases: 7. Germline values: CDR1 MDHEN, CDR2 SYDVKM. The CDR3 spans 14 residues.